These 25 T cell receptor beta chains were sequenced from one sample in a study of cytomegalovirus exposure and HLA in healthy donors (dated 2017 in TCRdb). Library preparation was by the immunoSEQ multiplex PCR assay. A mixture of 60 forward primers for TCR Vbeta segments and 13 reverse primers for TCR Jbeta segments was used in the multiplex PCR. The source is immuneACCESS, and TCRdb retained only in-frame sequences with V and J called. Part of the clones is not carried over; for the studies checked, unresolved V genes explain less than half of this, and the remainder is unexplained. The record for this sample contains approximately 190,000 clones. 0.65% to 0.75% of the sample belongs to the ten largest clones. Sequenced sample: PBMCs. These receptors were taken from a boy between 5 and 17 years old in good health and CMV-seronegative.

The rearrangement joins TRBV6-5 to TRBJ2-5; perhaps TRBD2 as D (7 bases). Gene TRBJ2-7 matches the end of the DNA better, so the J call may be wrong. Germline values: CDR1 MNHEY, CDR2 SVGAGI. This CDR3 has 15 amino acids. The CDR3 here is CASSYSDGGQYEQYF. CDR3 nucleotide sequence: TGTGCCAGCAGTTACTCAGACGGGGGGCAGTACGAGCAGTACTTC.

CDR3 nucleotide sequence: TGTGCCTGGAGCATAGGACAGGGTAAAGCTTTCTTT. The encoded protein is CAWSIGQGKAFF. The V gene is TRBV30, the J gene TRBJ1-1; TRBD1 matches at 8 bases. The CDR3 has 12 residues. Looked up from germline, CDR1 is GTSNPN and CDR2 is SVGIG (reference sequence). The trim removed 3 bases at V and 9 bases at J, leaving 6 bases unmatched.

This chain links TRBV5-1 with TRBJ1-1; D is possibly TRBD1 (6 bases). This CDR3 has 17 amino acids. Germline assignment: CDR1 SGHRS and CDR2 YFSETQ. V was clipped by 4 bases and J by 1 base, with 20 bases between them. The CDR3, as DNA: TGCGCCAGCAGCCCACCTAATTTTCCACAGGGGAACACTGAAGCTTTCTTT. Translation: CASSPPNFPQGNTEAFF. Full variable domain (remainder filled in from reference TRBV5-1 and TRBJ1-1): KAGVTQTPRYLIKTRGQQVTLSCSPISGHRSVSWYQQTPGQGLQFLFEYFSETQRNKGNFPGRFSGRQFSNSRSEMNVSTLELGDSALYLCASSPPNFPQGNTEAFFGQGTRLTVV.

The CDR3 is CASSAPSAGGRKNIQYF. The CDR3 coding sequence is TGTGCCAGCAGTGCGCCCTCAGCGGGGGGGCGTAAAAACATTCAGTACTTC. This sequence joins TRBV6-1 and TRBJ2-4; 10 bases are shared with TRBD2. Germline-derived CDR1 and CDR2 are MNHNS and SASEGT. This CDR3 has 17 amino acids. Trimming cost V 4 bases and J 4 bases; bases outside gene matches: 10.

The chain links TRBV9 to TRBJ1-2, with TRBD1 identical over 8 bases. V was pared by 8 bases and J by 8 bases, with 2 bases of the junction left unmatched. Germline CDR1 is SGDLS and CDR2 is YYNGEE. The CDR3 has 10 amino acids. The CDR3 coding sequence is TGTGCCAGAGACAGGGGCGGCTACACCTTC. Its translation is CARDRGGYTF.

The rearrangement joins TRBV11-2 to TRBJ1-2, with D uncertain. Trimming took off 1 base at V and 0 bases at J, with 6 bases between the two ends. This CDR3 is 14 amino acids long. CDR1 and CDR2 (germline): SGHAT, FQNNGV. For the CDR3, the DNA is TGTGCCAGCAGCTTAGGAACAGCTAACTATGGCTACACCTTC. Its protein product is CASSLGTANYGYTF.

This rearrangement joins TRBV7-2 to TRBJ1-5, with D possibly being TRBD1 (5 bases). Per germline, CDR1 SGHTA and CDR2 FQGNSA. Trimming left V 5 bases short and J 6 bases short, with 11 bases between. This CDR3 comprises 13 residues. CDR3 sequence reads: CASSDSSLQPQHF. The CDR3 bases are TGTGCCAGCAGCGACAGTTCGCTTCAGCCCCAGCATTTT. The variable domain in full, completed from reference TRBV7-2 and TRBJ1-5, reads GAGVSQSPSNKVTEKGKDVELRCDPISGHTALYWYRQSLGQGLEFLIYFQGNSAPDKSGLPSDRFSAERTGGSVSTLTIQRTQQEDSAVYLCASSDSSLQPQHFGDGTRLSIL.

The rearrangement joins TRBV28 to TRBJ2-7; 9 bases line up with TRBD1. This CDR3 is built from 16 residues. The J segment lost 1 base and the V segment lost 2 bases, leaving 6 bases of the junction unmatched. The germline gives CDR1 MDHEN, CDR2 SYDVKM. Here the CDR3 reads CASSLLPGQGSYEQYF. The CDR3 region has the DNA TGTGCCAGCAGTTTACTTCCGGGACAGGGATCCTACGAGCAGTACTTC.

The V and J genes are TRBV30 and TRBJ2-3; D remains unclear. V was pared by 4 bases and J by 1 base, with 15 bases between. This CDR3 is built from 15 residues. Germline V gene sequence: CDR1 GTSNPN, CDR2 SVGIG (reference sequence). The CDR3 region is CAWTSSNSRTDTQYF. CDR3 in DNA: TGTGCCTGGACTTCCTCTAACAGCCGCACAGATACGCAGTATTTT.

The rearrangement joins TRBV30 to TRBJ1-2, with 8 bases aligning to TRBD1. The CDR3 sequence is 14 residues long. With V trimmed by 0 bases and J by 1 base, 1 base remained unmatched. Germline V lookup: CDR1 GTSNPN, CDR2 SVGIG (reference sequence). The CDR3 here is CAWSVGQGNYGYTF. The DNA of the CDR3 is TGTGCCTGGAGTGTAGGACAGGGTAACTATGGCTACACCTTC.

The chain couples TRBV5-1 to TRBJ1-2; D gene uncertain. This CDR3 comprises 15 residues. The V end was cut by 2 bases, the J end by 5 bases, with 16 bases between. Germline V gene data show CDR1 as SGHRS and CDR2 as YFSETQ. The CDR3: CASSFPTKKGYGYTF. In DNA form, the CDR3 reads TGCGCCAGCAGCTTCCCGACTAAAAAAGGGTATGGCTACACCTTC.

The chain employs TRBV27 and TRBJ2-3; 8 bases are a match to TRBD2. After removal of 0 bases from V and 6 bases from J, the junction contained 14 bases not matched to a gene. Germline CDR1 reads MNHEY; CDR2 reads SMNVEV (reference sequence). The CDR3 totals 18 residues. The CDR3 loop reads CASSLSKVGGGRLDTQYF. DNA of the CDR3: TGTGCCAGCAGTTTATCGAAGGTCGGGGGGGGGAGGTTGGATACGCAGTATTTT.

V usage is TRBV9 and J usage is TRBJ1-6; D unresolved. Deletions cut 3 bases from V and 4 bases from J, with 14 bases between. The CDR3 is made up of 16 amino acids. The germline V gene has CDR1 SGDLS and CDR2 YYNGEE. The CDR3 sequence is CASSARGLIYNSPLHF. For the CDR3, the DNA is TGTGCCAGCAGCGCACGGGGATTGATTTATAATTCACCCCTCCACTTT.

This chain uses TRBV4-3 with TRBJ1-3; unclear D gene. Germline V gene sequence: CDR1 LGHNA, CDR2 YSLEER. CDR3 length: 16 amino acids. Trimming pared 4 bases from V and 4 bases from J, leaving 17 bases between. DNA of the CDR3: TGCGCCAGCAGCCCAAAACCCAGATGGGCCGGAAACACCATATATTTT. Amino acids: CASSPKPRWAGNTIYF.

The chain links TRBV25-1 to TRBJ1-4; no clear D gene. The CDR3 consists of 16 residues. Germline V gene sequence: CDR1 MGHDK, CDR2 SYGVNS. V lost 4 bases, J lost 4 bases, and 16 bases lay in between. The CDR3 region is CASSGTRGQLNEKLFF. Written as DNA, the CDR3 is TGTGCCAGCAGTGGCACTAGAGGGCAGCTTAATGAAAAACTGTTTTTT.

The V and J genes are TRBV2 and TRBJ1-2; no reliable D call. Germline assignment: CDR1 SNHLY and CDR2 FYNNEI. The V end lost 8 bases, the J end lost 2 bases, and 12 bases lay between the germline ends. CDR3 size: 13 residues. CDR3 loop: CASLDSANYGYTF. The CDR3 bases are TGTGCCAGCCTAGACTCAGCCAACTATGGCTACACCTTC.

V gene TRBV10-3 combines with J gene TRBJ1-1; TRBD1 matches 7 bases. This CDR3 spans 15 amino acids. Germline V lookup: CDR1 ENHRY, CDR2 SYGVKD. With 0 bases clipped from V and 3 bases from J, the junction kept 4 bases outside the gene matches. CDR3 in amino acids: CAISESGGADTEAFF. CDR3 nucleotides: TGTGCCATCAGTGAGTCAGGGGGCGCGGACACTGAAGCTTTCTTT.

The chain recombines TRBV7-6 with TRBJ2-3; D may be TRBD2 (6 bases). The V gene lost 5 bases and the J gene lost 0 bases, with 24 bases spanning the gap. The CDR3 spans 19 residues. Germline CDR1 is SGHVS and CDR2 is FNYEAQ. The chain's CDR3 is CASSPHMGRLEMSTDTQYF. The CDR3 DNA reads as TGTGCCAGCAGCCCACATATGGGGAGACTAGAAATGAGCACAGATACGCAGTATTTT. Full variable domain (rest looked up from reference TRBV7-6 and TRBJ2-3): GAGVSQSPRYKVTKRGQDVALRCDPISGHVSLYWYRQALGQGPEFLTYFNYEAQQDKSGLPNDRFSAERPEGSISTLTIQRTEQRDSAMYRCASSPHMGRLEMSTDTQYFGPGTRLTVL.

This chain connects TRBV30 to TRBJ2-5, with TRBD2 identical over 8 bases. The CDR3 spans 12 residues. V lost 0 bases and J lost 11; bases outside the gene matches: 5. CDR1 and CDR2 from the germline V gene are GTSNPN and SVGIG (reference sequence). DNA for the CDR3: TGTGCCTGGAGTGTCTCACCGGGGGGGCAGTACTTC. Its translation: CAWSVSPGGQYF.

The chain is built from TRBV11-1 and TRBJ2-2; possible D gene TRBD1, 6 bases. This CDR3 contains 17 residues. Germline values: CDR1 SGHAT, CDR2 FQDESV (reference sequence). The V end was cut by 5 bases, the J end by 5 bases, with 21 bases between. The CDR3 DNA reads TGTGCCAGCAGCCTTCGGACAGACAAGTATAAAACCGGGGAGCTGTTTTTT. Residues: CASSLRTDKYKTGELFF.

The chain combines TRBV19 with TRBJ1-2; 10 bases fit TRBD1. Germline CDR1 LNHDA, CDR2 SQIVND (reference sequence). With 10 bases clipped from V and 4 bases from J, the junction kept 15 bases outside the gene matches. This CDR3 region has 16 residues. CDR3 DNA sequence: TGTGCCACCACGAAGGTTAAGACAGGGGGCGTCTATGGCTACACCTTC. It codes for CATTKVKTGGVYGYTF.

CDR3 nucleotide sequence: TGCGCCAGCAGCCCATGGGGACAGGGGGCTACTGAAGCTTTCTTT. It codes for CASSPWGQGATEAFF. The V gene is TRBV5-1, the J gene TRBJ1-1; TRBD1 matches 12 bases. CDR3 length equals 15 residues. Trimming took 4 bases from V and 5 from J; bases not matched to a gene: 6. From germline, CDR1 is SGHRS and CDR2 YFSETQ.

The V gene is TRBV30, the J gene TRBJ1-6; possibly TRBD1 for D (5 bases). V shed 5 bases and J shed 7 bases, with 12 bases lying between them. Germline-derived CDR1 and CDR2 are GTSNPN and SVGIG (reference sequence). This CDR3 has 13 amino acids. The chain's CDR3 is CAWDSTENSPLHF. In DNA, the CDR3 is TGTGCCTGGGACAGCACAGAGAATTCACCCCTCCACTTT.

The chain uses TRBV7-6 and TRBJ1-4, with 9 bases fitting TRBD1. This CDR3 is 16 amino acids long. The V and J ends lost 6 bases and 7 bases, in that order; junction bases with no gene match: 12. Germline CDR1 reads SGHVS; CDR2 reads FNYEAQ. CDR3 region: CASSYRGRAALEKLFF. The CDR3 DNA reads TGTGCCAGCAGTTACAGGGGGCGAGCAGCCCTTGAAAAACTGTTTTTT. The full variable domain, its missing parts supplied by reference TRBV7-6 and TRBJ1-4, is GAGVSQSPRYKVTKRGQDVALRCDPISGHVSLYWYRQALGQGPEFLTYFNYEAQQDKSGLPNDRFSAERPEGSISTLTIQRTEQRDSAMYRCASSYRGRAALEKLFFGSGTQLSVL.

The rearrangement uses TRBV19 and TRBJ1-5; D gene unclear. CDR1 and CDR2 (germline): LNHDA, SQIVND (reference sequence). V dropped 5 bases and J dropped 4 bases, with 9 bases sitting between them. There are 13 residues in the CDR3. CDR3 nucleotide sequence: TGTGCCAGTAGTGACGGAGTAAATCAGCCCCAGCATTTT. It codes for CASSDGVNQPQHF.